These T cell receptor beta chains were read from a single sample in a study of blood T cell repertoires in COVID-19. Assay used: immunoSEQ multiplex PCR; TCRdb lists only in-frame clones, some missing. The sample lists about 26,000 clones, about 85% occurring once. The specimen was peripheral blood. The receptors were gathered from a man in his fifties with active or convalescent COVID-19. Each CDR3 is given with its conserved first and last residue. D genes are given only for firm matches. Some rows mark clone size as missing; the rest say once, few, many or name a class of expanded clone.

>.|TRBD1|14|TRBV27|TRBJ2-7
TGTGCCAGCAGTATGTTGACAGGGAAATACGAGCAGTACTTC
CASSMLTGKYEQYF
>.|TRBD1|18|TRBV5-1|TRBJ1-3
TGCGCCAGCAGCTCCGTGTGGGCAGGGGGTAAATCTGGAAACACCATATATTTT
CASSSVWAGGKSGNTIYF
>.|TRBD1|17|TRBV10-1|TRBJ1-4
TGCGCCAGCAGTGAGTTCCCGCCGGGGACAGGGAAAGAAAAACTGTTTTTT
CASSEFPPGTGKEKLFF
>.|TRBD2|15|TRBV7-3|TRBJ2-1
TGTGCCAGCAGCATCCTAGCGGGAGGGGACAATGAGCAGTTCTTC
CASSILAGGDNEQFF
>.|.|13|TRBV10-3|TRBJ1-6
TGTGCCATTTCTCCGGCCTATAATTCACCCCTCCACTTT
CAISPAYNSPLHF
>.|TRBD1|13|TRBV7-8|TRBJ2-5
TGTGCCAGCCGGGACAGGGGGACAGAGACCCAGTACTTC
CASRDRGTETQYF
>.|.|13|TRBV6-6|TRBJ2-1
TGTGCCAGCAGTTATGTCCTAATCAATGAGCAGTTCTTC
CASSYVLINEQFF
>.|TRBD2|14|TRBV7-2|TRBJ2-1
TGTGCCAGCAGCTTCCTAGCGGGGGACAATGAGCAGTTCTTC
CASSFLAGDNEQFF
>.|.|14|TRBV7-9|TRBJ2-3
TGTGCCAGCAGAGGGGGGGGGAACCCAGATACGCAGTATTTT
CASRGGGNPDTQYF
>.|.|17|TRBV7-9|TRBJ2-3
TGTGCCAGCAGCTTAGGGATGATTACAGGGTTGGCAGATACGCAGTATTTT
CASSLGMITGLADTQYF
>.|.|15|TRBV6-5|TRBJ1-3
TGTGCCAGCAGTTACACAGGGACGGCGGGAAACACCATATATTTT
CASSYTGTAGNTIYF
>.|TRBD1|14|TRBV10-1|TRBJ2-7
TGCGCCAGCAGTCCAAACTCAGGGGGAAACGAGCAGTACTTC
CASSPNSGGNEQYF
>.|TRBD1|16|TRBV25-1|TRBJ1-1
TGTGCCAGCAGTGAATATAGGGCAGGGGGCTTTACTGAAGCTTTCTTT
CASSEYRAGGFTEAFF
>.|TRBD2|16|TRBV5-1|TRBJ2-1
TGCGCCAGCAGCTTGGTTAGCGGGATAAACTCGGGTGAGCAGTTCTTC
CASSLVSGINSGEQFF
>.|.|13|TRBV6-5|TRBJ2-5
TGTGCCAGCAGCGGCACTAGTTTCGAGACCCAGTACTTC
CASSGTSFETQYF
>few|.|15|TRBV6-5|TRBJ1-2
TGTGCCAGCAGTTACTCGAAAGTTGGGGGGTCGGGCTACACCTTC
CASSYSKVGGSGYTF
>once|.|14|TRBV27|TRBJ1-6
TGTGCCAGCAGTTTCCGGGGGAATGATTCACCCCTCCACTTT
CASSFRGNDSPLHF
>.|.|13|TRBV28|TRBJ2-2
TGTGCCAGCAGTTTATCCGGGTCCGGGGAGCTGTTTTTT
CASSLSGSGELFF
>.|TRBD1|13|TRBV11-3|TRBJ2-7
TGTGCCAGCAGCCGGGACAGGGACGGCGAGCAGTACTTC
CASSRDRDGEQYF
>.|TRBD1|16|TRBV29-1|TRBJ1-1
TGCAGCGTTGAAGGTTACAGGGGGCATGCTAACACTGAAGCTTTCTTT
CSVEGYRGHANTEAFF
>.|TRBD2|18|TRBV4-1|TRBJ2-7
TGCGCCAGCAGCCAAGTCCTTGGTAGCGGGCCCACAACCTACGAGCAGTACTTC
CASSQVLGSGPTTYEQYF
>.|TRBD2|16|TRBV5-1|TRBJ2-1
TGCGCCAGCAGTTTGGAAGCGGGAGGAGGCTACAATGAGCAGTTCTTC
CASSLEAGGGYNEQFF
>medium-sized|.|15|TRBV7-9|TRBJ2-7
TGTGCCAGCAGCCCCGCCAATAGACAGGAGTACGAGCAGTACTTC
CASSPANRQEYEQYF
>.|.|14|TRBV2|TRBJ1-1
TGTGCCAGCAGCCCGATTAGGGGGGGAGAGGAAGCTTTCTTT
CASSPIRGGEEAFF
>.|.|13|TRBV6-5|TRBJ2-7
TGTGCCACCTCCATCCAGGGATTTGGCGAGCAGTACTTC
CATSIQGFGEQYF
>.|.|13|TRBV11-3|TRBJ2-5
TGTGCCAGCAGAGGGGATGGAGTTGAGACCCAGTACTTC
CASRGDGVETQYF
>.|TRBD1|13|TRBV6-6|TRBJ1-1
TGTGCCACAACGGGACAGGGTGACACTGAAGCTTTCTTT
CATTGQGDTEAFF
>.|.|16|TRBV7-9|TRBJ2-1
TGTGCCAGCAGCTTAGGCCTAGGCCGGTCCTACAATGAGCAGTTCTTC
CASSLGLGRSYNEQFF
>.|.|17|TRBV11-3|TRBJ1-1
TGTGCCAGCAGCTTATCTCACAGGACCATCATGAACACTGAAGCTTTCTTT
CASSLSHRTIMNTEAFF
>.|.|15|TRBV11-1|TRBJ2-7
TGTGCCAGCAGCCCCGCCGGAGGTAGCTCCTACGAGCAGTACTTC
CASSPAGGSSYEQYF
>once|.|15|TRBV24-1|TRBJ2-5
TGTGCCACCAGCTCGTCGAGGGGGGGGATGGAGACCCAGTACTTC
CATSSSRGGMETQYF
>.|.|14|TRBV28|TRBJ2-5
TGTGCCAGCAGGATACAGGGGGGGTGGGAGACCCAGTACTTC
CASRIQGGWETQYF
>.|.|14|TRBV4-2|TRBJ1-2
TGTGCCAGCAGCCAAGATCAGGGTAACTATGGCTACACCTTC
CASSQDQGNYGYTF
>few|TRBD2|15|TRBV10-1|TRBJ2-2
TGCGCCAGCAGTAGTCTAGCGGAGGTCACCGGGGAGCTGTTTTTT
CASSSLAEVTGELFF
>few|.|13|TRBV3-1/TRBV3-2|TRBJ1-6
TGTGCCAGCAGCCTCGTCGGGATCTCACCCCTCCACTTT
CASSLVGISPLHF
>.|TRBD1|15|TRBV5-1|TRBJ2-5
TGCGCCAGCAGCCCAGGACAGGCAGCCTTTGAGACCCAGTACTTC
CASSPGQAAFETQYF